The rows below give T cell receptor beta chains drawn from one sample of a study of CD8+ T cells in alopecia areata. Clones were sequenced by immunoSEQ multiplex PCR, and TCRdb holds only the in-frame ones, with some missing. The sample lists around 190,000 clones; roughly three fifths were seen once. Sequenced: CD8+ T cells sorted from blood. The receptors originated from a human donor in good health. The CDR3 runs from the conserved cysteine through the conserved F or W. Fields, in order: D gene, J gene, clone size, V gene, CDR3 DNA, CDR3 protein. The D gene is left open where the match is weak. Size tells how often a clone was seen (once, few, many) or the class of an expanded clone, and some rows leave it out.

>TRBD1|TRBJ1-2|-|TRBV19
TGTGCCAGTAGTATAGACCTGGGACAGGGACGAGGCTACACCTTC
CASSIDLGQGRGYTF
>TRBD1|TRBJ1-2|-|TRBV30
TGTGCCTGGCGGGGACAGGGAGCTAACTATGGCTACACCTTC
CAWRGQGANYGYTF
>-|TRBJ2-1|few|TRBV7-2
TGTGCCAGCAGGCTTTCTGGGGGGGCGCGAAATGAGCAGTTCTTC
CASRLSGGARNEQFF
>-|TRBJ2-7|-|TRBV11-2
TGTGCCAGCAGCTTAAGTTCCTACGAGCAGTACTTC
CASSLSSYEQYF
>-|TRBJ2-1|once|TRBV4-1
TGCGCCAGCAGTCTTAAGGGGGGGGCTAACAATGAGCAGTTCTTC
CASSLKGGANNEQFF
>-|TRBJ1-1|-|TRBV5-4
TGTGCCAGCAGCGCCACCTCTGAAGCTTTCTTT
CASSATSEAFF
>-|TRBJ2-4|-|TRBV2
TGTGCCAGTCTCGAGCGAGACATTCAGTACTTC
CASLERDIQYF
>TRBD2|TRBJ2-1|few|TRBV30
TGTGCCTGGACCCTCGGGACTAGCGGGGGAAATGAGCAGTTCTTC
CAWTLGTSGGNEQFF
>TRBD1|TRBJ2-7|few|TRBV6-5
TGTGCCAGCAGTTACGCAGGACAGGGCGTCGAGCAGTACTTC
CASSYAGQGVEQYF
>-|TRBJ2-6|once|TRBV13
TGTGCCAGCAGCTTTCAGGGCGGGACTGGGGCCAACGTCCTGACTTTC
CASSFQGGTGANVLTF
>TRBD1|TRBJ1-5|-|TRBV30
TGTGCCTGGAGCGGGACAGGGCACAATCAGCCCCAGCATTTT
CAWSGTGHNQPQHF
>-|TRBJ1-2|few|TRBV10-3
TGTGCCATCAGTGCCGGGGTGGCTAACTATGGCTACACCTTC
CAISAGVANYGYTF
>TRBD2|TRBJ2-7|once|TRBV29-1
TGCAGCGGCACTGGCGGGGGGGCCTACGAGCAGTACTTC
CSGTGGGAYEQYF
>-|TRBJ1-5|-|TRBV7-8
TGTGCCAGCAGCTTAGAGGTGGGTCCAGTTAATCAGCCCCAGCATTTT
CASSLEVGPVNQPQHF
>-|TRBJ1-2|-|TRBV25-1
TGTGCCAGCAGTAAGGACCGGGCCCACTATGGCTACACCTTC
CASSKDRAHYGYTF
>-|TRBJ2-5|-|TRBV5-1
TGCGCCAGCAGCTTGGGGAGGTTGAACCAAGAGACCCAGTACTTC
CASSLGRLNQETQYF
>TRBD1|TRBJ1-1|-|TRBV9
TGTGCCAGCAGCGCCCCGACAGGGGGGGACACTGAAGCTTTCTTT
CASSAPTGGDTEAFF
>-|TRBJ2-7|-|TRBV5-6
TGTGCCAGCAGCTCCGAAGCGGGCCCCTACGAGCAGTACTTC
CASSSEAGPYEQYF
>TRBD2|TRBJ2-1|-|TRBV29-1
TGCAGCGTACCCTTGACTAGCGGGGGTTTCAATGAGCAGTTCTTC
CSVPLTSGGFNEQFF
>-|TRBJ2-5|-|TRBV27
TGTGCCAGCAGTTTATCCTGGAGGAATTCTAGGGAGACCCAGTACTTC
CASSLSWRNSRETQYF
>-|TRBJ2-1|-|TRBV4-1
TGCGCCAGCAGCCGAGGGACTTTGGATGAGCAGTTCTTC
CASSRGTLDEQFF
>-|TRBJ1-2|-|TRBV13
TGTGCCAGCAGCTCCGGTGACCTCTATGGCTACACCTTC
CASSSGDLYGYTF
>-|TRBJ1-5|-|TRBV15
TGTGCCACCAGCAGACCCTCAGCAAGCAATCAGCCCCAGCATTTT
CATSRPSASNQPQHF
>TRBD2|TRBJ2-1|-|TRBV5-6
TGTGCCAGCAGCTCCGGACCGGGACTAGCCTACAATGAGCAGTTCTTC
CASSSGPGLAYNEQFF
>-|TRBJ2-6|-|TRBV7-9
TGTGCCAGCAGCTCCAATTGGGACACTTTCAACGTCCTGACTTTC
CASSSNWDTFNVLTF
>-|TRBJ1-3|-|TRBV29-1
TGCAGCGTTGAGGAAATTGGAAACACCATATATTTT
CSVEEIGNTIYF
>-|TRBJ1-5|few|TRBV29-1
TGCAGCGTATCGGGGGAGAATAGCAATCAGCCCCAGCATTTT
CSVSGENSNQPQHF
>TRBD1|TRBJ2-7|-|TRBV29-1
TGCAGCGTCCGGACAGGGGTGGACTACGAGCAGTACTTC
CSVRTGVDYEQYF
>TRBD1|TRBJ1-2|-|TRBV7-9
TGTGCCAGCAGCTTAGAGCAGGGGGGAGCTGGCTACACCTTC
CASSLEQGGAGYTF
>-|TRBJ2-1|-|TRBV29-1
TGCAGCGTTGAGTTGGGGGGTTATTTCTACAATGAGCAGTTCTTC
CSVELGGYFYNEQFF
>-|TRBJ2-4|many|TRBV13
TGTGCTCAAGGGGAGACTGTAGGGGCCAAAAACATTCAGTACTTC
CAQGETVGAKNIQYF
>-|TRBJ2-7|-|TRBV27
TGTGCCAGCAGTCGCGGGGCTGCCTACGAGCAGTACTTC
CASSRGAAYEQYF
>-|TRBJ2-7|-|TRBV4-2
TGTGCCAGCAGCCTCCGCCCCAGCGTGGAGCAGTACTTC
CASSLRPSVEQYF
>-|TRBJ1-4|few|TRBV7-9
TGTGCCAGCAGCAACCGTTCGGGGGGCGAAAAACTGTTTTTT
CASSNRSGGEKLFF
>TRBD2|TRBJ2-1|-|TRBV2
TGTGCCAGCAGACCCACTAGCGGGGGGGCCCCGTGGAATGAGCAGTTCTTC
CASRPTSGGAPWNEQFF
>-|TRBJ2-3|-|TRBV9
TGTGCCAGCAGCGCCTTGGGGACCAGCACAGATACGCAGTATTTT
CASSALGTSTDTQYF
>TRBD1|TRBJ1-5|-|TRBV4-1
TGCGCCAGCAGCCAAGATCAGGACAGGGGTCAGCCCCAGCATTTT
CASSQDQDRGQPQHF
>-|TRBJ1-5|-|TRBV15
TGTGCCACCAGCAGAGATCCGGGGTTGAATCAGCCCCAGCATTTT
CATSRDPGLNQPQHF
>-|TRBJ2-1|few|TRBV29-1
TGCAGCGTTGATTGTCAGGACCATGAGCAGTTCTTC
CSVDCQDHEQFF
>-|TRBJ2-1|-|TRBV13
TGTGCCAGCAGCTTCCCTTGGGGGGGGGCTGACAATGAGCAGTTCTTC
CASSFPWGGADNEQFF